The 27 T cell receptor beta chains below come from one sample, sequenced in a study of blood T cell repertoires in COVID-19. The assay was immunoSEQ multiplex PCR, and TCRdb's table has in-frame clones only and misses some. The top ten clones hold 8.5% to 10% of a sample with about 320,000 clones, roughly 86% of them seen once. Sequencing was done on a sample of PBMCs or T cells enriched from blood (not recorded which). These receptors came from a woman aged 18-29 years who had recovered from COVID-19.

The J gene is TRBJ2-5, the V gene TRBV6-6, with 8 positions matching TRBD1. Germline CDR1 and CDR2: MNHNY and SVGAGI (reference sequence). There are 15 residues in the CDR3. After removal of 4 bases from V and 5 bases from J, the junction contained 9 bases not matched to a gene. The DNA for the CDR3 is TGTGCCAGCAGTTTTGGGACAGGCCAGACGGAGACCCAGTACTTC. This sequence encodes CASSFGTGQTETQYF.

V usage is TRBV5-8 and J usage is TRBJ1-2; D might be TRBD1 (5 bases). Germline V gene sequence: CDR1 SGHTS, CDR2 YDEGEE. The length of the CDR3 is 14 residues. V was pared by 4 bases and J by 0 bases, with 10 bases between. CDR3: CASSPRQPNYGYTF. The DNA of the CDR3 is TGTGCCAGCAGCCCGAGACAGCCTAACTATGGCTACACCTTC.

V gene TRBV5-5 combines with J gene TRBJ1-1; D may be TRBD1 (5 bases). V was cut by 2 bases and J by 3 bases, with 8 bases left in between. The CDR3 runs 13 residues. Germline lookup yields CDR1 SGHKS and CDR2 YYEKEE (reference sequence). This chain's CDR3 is CASSFLQDTEAFF. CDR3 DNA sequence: TGTGCCAGCAGCTTTCTACAGGACACTGAAGCTTTCTTT.

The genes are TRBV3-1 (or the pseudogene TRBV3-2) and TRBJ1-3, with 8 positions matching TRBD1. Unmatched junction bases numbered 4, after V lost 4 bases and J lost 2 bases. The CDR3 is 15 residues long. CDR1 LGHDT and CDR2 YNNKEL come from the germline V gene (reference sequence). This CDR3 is CASSRTQGAGNTIYF. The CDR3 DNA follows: TGTGCCAGCAGCCGAACACAGGGGGCTGGAAACACCATATATTTT.

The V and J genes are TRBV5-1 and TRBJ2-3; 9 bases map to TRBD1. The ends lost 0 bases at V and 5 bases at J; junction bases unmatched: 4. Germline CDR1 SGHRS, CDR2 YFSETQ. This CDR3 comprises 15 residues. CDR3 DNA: TGCGCCAGCAGCTTGGTACAGGGGGCAAGAGATACGCAGTATTTT. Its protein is CASSLVQGARDTQYF.

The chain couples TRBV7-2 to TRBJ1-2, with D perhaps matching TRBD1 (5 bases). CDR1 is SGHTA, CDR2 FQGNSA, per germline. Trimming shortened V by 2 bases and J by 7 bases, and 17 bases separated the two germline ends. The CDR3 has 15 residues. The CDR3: CASSLRDLSGGGYTF. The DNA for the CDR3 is TGTGCCAGCAGCTTACGGGACCTCTCGGGAGGTGGCTACACCTTC.

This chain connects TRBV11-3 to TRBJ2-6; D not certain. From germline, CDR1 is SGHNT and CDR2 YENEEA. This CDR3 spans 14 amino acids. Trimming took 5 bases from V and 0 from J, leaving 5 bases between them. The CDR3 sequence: CASSLFSGANVLTF. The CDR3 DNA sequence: TGTGCCAGCAGCCTATTCTCTGGGGCCAACGTCCTGACTTTC.

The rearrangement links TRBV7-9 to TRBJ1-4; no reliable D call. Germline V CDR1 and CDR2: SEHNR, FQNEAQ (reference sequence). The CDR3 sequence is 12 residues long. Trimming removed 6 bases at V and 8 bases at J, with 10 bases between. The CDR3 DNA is TGTGCCAGCAGACCCATAGCGGAAAAACTGTTTTTT. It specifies CASRPIAEKLFF.

The CDR3 DNA follows: TGTGCCAGCAGCCACTTAGCGGGAGTGCGGGATACGCAGTATTTT. Amino acids: CASSHLAGVRDTQYF. J is TRBJ2-3 and V is TRBV14; TRBD2 agrees at 9 bases. Trimming at V came to 3 bases and at J to 6 bases, leaving 7 bases not matched to a gene. The CDR3 totals 15 residues. The germline V gene has CDR1 SGHDN and CDR2 FVKESK.

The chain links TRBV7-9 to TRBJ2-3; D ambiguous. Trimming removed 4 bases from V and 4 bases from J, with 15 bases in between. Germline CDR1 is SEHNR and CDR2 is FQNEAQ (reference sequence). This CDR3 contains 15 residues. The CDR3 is CASSSTPISPDTQYF. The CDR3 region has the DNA TGTGCCAGCAGCTCTACCCCCATTTCGCCAGATACGCAGTATTTT. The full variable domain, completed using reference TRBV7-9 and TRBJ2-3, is DTGVSQNPRHKITKRGQNVTFRCDPISEHNRLYWYRQTLGQGPEFLTYFQNEAQLEKSRLLSDRFSAERPKGSFSTLEIQRTEQGDSAMYLCASSSTPISPDTQYFGPGTRLTVL.

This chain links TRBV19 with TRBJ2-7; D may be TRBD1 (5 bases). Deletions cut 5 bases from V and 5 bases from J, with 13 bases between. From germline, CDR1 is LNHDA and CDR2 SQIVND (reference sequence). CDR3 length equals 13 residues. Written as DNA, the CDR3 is TGTGCCAGTAGTCGGCCAGGGCTCGACGAGCAGTACTTC. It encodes CASSRPGLDEQYF.

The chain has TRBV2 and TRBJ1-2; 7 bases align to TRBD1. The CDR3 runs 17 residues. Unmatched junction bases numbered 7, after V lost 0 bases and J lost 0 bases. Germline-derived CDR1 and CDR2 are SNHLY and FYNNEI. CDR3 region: CASSEAPGTVANYGYTF. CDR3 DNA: TGTGCCAGCAGTGAAGCCCCCGGGACAGTTGCTAACTATGGCTACACCTTC.

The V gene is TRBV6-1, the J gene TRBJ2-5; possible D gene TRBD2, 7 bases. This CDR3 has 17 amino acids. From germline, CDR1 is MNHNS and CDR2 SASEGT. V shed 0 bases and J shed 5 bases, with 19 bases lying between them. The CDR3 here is CASSEARVGGVGETQYF. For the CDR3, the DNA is TGTGCCAGCAGTGAAGCGCGGGTAGGGGGGGTTGGCGAGACCCAGTACTTC.

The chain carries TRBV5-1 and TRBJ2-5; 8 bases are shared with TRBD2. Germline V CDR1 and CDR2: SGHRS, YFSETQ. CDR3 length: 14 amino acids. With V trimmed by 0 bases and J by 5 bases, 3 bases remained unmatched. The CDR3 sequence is CASSLGVAGETQYF. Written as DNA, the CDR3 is TGCGCCAGCAGCTTGGGAGTAGCGGGGGAGACCCAGTACTTC.

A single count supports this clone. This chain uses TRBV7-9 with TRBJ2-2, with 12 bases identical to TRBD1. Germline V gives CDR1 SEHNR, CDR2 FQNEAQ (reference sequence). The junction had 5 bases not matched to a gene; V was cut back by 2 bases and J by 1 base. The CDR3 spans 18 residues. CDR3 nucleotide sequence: TGTGCCAGCAGCTTACCGGGACAGGGGGCCTGGAACACCGGGGAGCTGTTTTTT. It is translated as CASSLPGQGAWNTGELFF.

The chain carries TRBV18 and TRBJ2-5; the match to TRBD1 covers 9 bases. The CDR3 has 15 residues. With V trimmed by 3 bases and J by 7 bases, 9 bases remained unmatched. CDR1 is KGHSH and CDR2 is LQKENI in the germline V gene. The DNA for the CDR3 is TGTGCCAGCTCACCGGGACAGGGATCAACAGGGACCCAGTACTTC. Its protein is CASSPGQGSTGTQYF.

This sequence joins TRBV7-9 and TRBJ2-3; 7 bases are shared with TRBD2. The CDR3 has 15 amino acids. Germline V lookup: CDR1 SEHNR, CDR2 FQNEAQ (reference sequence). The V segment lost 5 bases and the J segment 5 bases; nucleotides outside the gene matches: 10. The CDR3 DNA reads TGTGCCAGCAGCGAGGCTAGCGGCCGTGGAGATACGCAGTATTTT. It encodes CASSEASGRGDTQYF.

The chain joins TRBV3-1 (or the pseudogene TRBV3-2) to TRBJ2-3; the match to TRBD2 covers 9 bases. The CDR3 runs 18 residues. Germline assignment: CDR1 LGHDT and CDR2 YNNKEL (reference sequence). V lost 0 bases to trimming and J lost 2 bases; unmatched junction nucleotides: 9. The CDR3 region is CASSQDGGSGGLTDTQYF. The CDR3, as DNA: TGTGCCAGCAGCCAAGATGGTGGTAGCGGGGGCCTCACAGATACGCAGTATTTT.

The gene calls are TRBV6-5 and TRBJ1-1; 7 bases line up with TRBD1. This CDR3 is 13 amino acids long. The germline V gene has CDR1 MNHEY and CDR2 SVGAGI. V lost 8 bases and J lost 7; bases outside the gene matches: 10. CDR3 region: CASFAGGNGEAFF. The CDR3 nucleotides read TGTGCCAGCTTTGCAGGGGGAAATGGTGAAGCTTTCTTT.

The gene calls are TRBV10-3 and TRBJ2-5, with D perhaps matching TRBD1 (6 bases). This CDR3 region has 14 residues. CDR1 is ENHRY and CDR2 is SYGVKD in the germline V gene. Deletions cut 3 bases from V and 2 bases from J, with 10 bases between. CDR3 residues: CAISDTGWQETQYF. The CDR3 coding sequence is TGTGCCATCAGTGATACAGGGTGGCAAGAGACCCAGTACTTC.

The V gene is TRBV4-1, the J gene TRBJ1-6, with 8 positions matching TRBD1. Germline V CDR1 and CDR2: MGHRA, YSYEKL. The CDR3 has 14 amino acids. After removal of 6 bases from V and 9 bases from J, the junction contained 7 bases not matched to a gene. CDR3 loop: CASRLTGDRSPLHF. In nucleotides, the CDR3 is TGCGCCAGCAGGCTGACAGGGGATCGTTCACCCCTCCACTTT.

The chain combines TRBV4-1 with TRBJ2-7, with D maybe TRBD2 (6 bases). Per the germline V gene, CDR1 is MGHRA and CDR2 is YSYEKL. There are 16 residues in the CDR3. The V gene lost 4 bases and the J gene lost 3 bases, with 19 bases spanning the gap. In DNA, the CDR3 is TGCGCCAGCAGCCGAGTCGGAGGGACTGGGGGCTACGAGCAGTACTTC. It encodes CASSRVGGTGGYEQYF.

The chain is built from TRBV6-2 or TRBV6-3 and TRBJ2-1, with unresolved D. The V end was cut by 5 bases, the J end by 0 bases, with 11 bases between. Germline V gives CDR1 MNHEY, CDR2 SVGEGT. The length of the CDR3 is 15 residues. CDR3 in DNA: TGTGCCAGCAGTCAAGTCCCACTCTCCTACAATGAGCAGTTCTTC. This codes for CASSQVPLSYNEQFF.

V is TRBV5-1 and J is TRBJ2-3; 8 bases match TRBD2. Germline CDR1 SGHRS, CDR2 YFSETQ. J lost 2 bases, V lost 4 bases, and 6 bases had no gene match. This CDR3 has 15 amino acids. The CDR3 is CASSPTSGYTDTQYF. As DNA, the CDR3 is TGCGCCAGCAGCCCTACTAGCGGATACACAGATACGCAGTATTTT.

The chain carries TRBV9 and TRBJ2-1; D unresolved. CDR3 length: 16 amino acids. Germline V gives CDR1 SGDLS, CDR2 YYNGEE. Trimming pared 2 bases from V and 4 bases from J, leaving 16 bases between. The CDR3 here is CASSVNVEPHYNEQFF. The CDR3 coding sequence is TGTGCCAGCAGCGTTAATGTAGAGCCCCATTACAATGAGCAGTTCTTC.

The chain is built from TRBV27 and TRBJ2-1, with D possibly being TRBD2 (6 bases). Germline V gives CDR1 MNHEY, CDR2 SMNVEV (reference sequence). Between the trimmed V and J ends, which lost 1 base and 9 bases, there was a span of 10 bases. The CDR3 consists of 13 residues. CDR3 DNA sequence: TGTGCCAGCAGTTTATTCCCAGCGGGTGAGCAGTTCTTC. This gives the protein CASSLFPAGEQFF.

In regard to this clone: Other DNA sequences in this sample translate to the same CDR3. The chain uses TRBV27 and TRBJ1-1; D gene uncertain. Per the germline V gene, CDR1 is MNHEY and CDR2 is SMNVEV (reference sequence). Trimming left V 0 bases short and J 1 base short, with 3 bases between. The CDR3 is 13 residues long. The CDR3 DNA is TGTGCCAGCAGTTTATCGAGGAACACTGAAGCTTTCTTT. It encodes CASSLSRNTEAFF.